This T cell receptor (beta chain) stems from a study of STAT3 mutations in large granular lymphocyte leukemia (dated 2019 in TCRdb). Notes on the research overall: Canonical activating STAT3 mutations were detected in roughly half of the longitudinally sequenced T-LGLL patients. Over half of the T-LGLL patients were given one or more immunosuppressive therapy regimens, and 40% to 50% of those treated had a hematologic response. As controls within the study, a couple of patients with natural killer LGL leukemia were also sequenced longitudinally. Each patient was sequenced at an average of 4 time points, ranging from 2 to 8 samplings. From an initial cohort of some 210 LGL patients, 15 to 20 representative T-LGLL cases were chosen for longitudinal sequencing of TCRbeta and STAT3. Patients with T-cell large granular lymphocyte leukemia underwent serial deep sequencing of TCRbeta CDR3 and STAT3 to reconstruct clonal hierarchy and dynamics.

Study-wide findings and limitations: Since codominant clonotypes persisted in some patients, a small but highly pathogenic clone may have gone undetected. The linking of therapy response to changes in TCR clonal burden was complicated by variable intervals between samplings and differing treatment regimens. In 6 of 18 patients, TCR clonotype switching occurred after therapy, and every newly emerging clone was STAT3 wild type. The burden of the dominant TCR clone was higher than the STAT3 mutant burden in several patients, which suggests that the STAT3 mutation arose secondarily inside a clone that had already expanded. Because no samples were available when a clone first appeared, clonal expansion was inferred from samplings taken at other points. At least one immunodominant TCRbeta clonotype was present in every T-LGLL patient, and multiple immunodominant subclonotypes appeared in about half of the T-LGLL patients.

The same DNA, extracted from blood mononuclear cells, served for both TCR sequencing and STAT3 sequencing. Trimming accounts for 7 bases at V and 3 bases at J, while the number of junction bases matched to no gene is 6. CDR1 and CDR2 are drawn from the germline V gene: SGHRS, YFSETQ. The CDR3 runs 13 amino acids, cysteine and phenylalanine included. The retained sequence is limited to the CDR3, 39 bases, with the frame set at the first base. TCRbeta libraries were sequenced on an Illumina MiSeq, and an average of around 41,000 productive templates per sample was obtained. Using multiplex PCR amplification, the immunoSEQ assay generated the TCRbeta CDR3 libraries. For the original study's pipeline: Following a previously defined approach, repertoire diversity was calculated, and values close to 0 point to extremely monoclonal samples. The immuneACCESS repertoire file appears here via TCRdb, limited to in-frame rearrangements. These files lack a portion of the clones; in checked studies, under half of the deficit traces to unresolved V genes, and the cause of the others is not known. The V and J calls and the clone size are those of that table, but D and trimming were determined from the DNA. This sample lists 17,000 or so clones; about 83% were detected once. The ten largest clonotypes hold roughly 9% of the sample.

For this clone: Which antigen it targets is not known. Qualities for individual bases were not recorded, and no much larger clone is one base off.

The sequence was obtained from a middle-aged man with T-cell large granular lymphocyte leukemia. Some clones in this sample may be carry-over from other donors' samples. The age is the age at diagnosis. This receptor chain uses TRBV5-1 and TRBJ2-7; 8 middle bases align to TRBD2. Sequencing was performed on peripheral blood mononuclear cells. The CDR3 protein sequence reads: CASRSGGGYEQYF. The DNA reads TGCGCCAGCCGATCGGGAGGGGGCTACGAGCAGTACTTC.